This TCR beta chain was recorded in a study of cytomegalovirus exposure and HLA in healthy donors. General study results and limits: Generally TCR sequences proved uncommon, though certain public TCRs appeared in numerous donors.

The repertoire was sequenced with immunoSEQ multiplex PCR; TCRdb's copy has only in-frame clones and lacks some. The sample holds a few hundred thousand clones, about nine tenths seen once. V shed 3 bases and J shed 4 bases, with 7 bases lying between them. CDR1 DFQATT and CDR2 SNEGSKA come from the germline V gene (reference sequence). The CDR3 loop spans 11 amino acids. Note on this clone: The antigen is undetermined.

The chain is built from TRBV20-1 and TRBJ2-7; D is possibly TRBD1 (5 bases). The sequence derives from a woman aged 18 to 35 in good health and CMV-seronegative. Sequencing was done on a sample of PBMCs. CDR3 in amino acids: CSASQGYEQYF. In DNA form, the CDR3 reads TGCAGTGCTAGCCAGGGTTACGAGCAGTACTTC.